Following are 7 T cell receptor beta chains from one sample sequenced in a study of blood T cell repertoires in COVID-19. Measured with immunoSEQ multiplex PCR; TCRdb has only the in-frame clones, and not every one. Among around 200,000 clones listed, roughly 80% were seen once. The source material was peripheral blood. Every receptor here comes from a woman over 75 with acute or convalescent COVID-19.

The CDR3 protein is CASSSPTDRLRVGVGEQYF. The CDR3 nucleotides read TGTGCCAGCAGTTCACCCACTGACAGGCTCAGGGTTGGCGTAGGCGAGCAGTACTTC. This chain connects TRBV27 to TRBJ2-7, with a tentative D call TRBD1 (6 bases). V was cut by 4 bases and J by 6 bases, with 31 bases left in between. Germline-derived CDR1 and CDR2 are MNHEY and SMNVEV (reference sequence). The CDR3 sequence is 19 residues long.

The chain recombines TRBV6-2 or TRBV6-3 with TRBJ2-2; D call uncertain. V lost 5 bases and J lost 4, with 5 bases in between. Per the germline V gene, CDR1 is MNHEY and CDR2 is SVGEGT. CDR3 length equals 12 residues. The chain's CDR3 is CASSRSTGELFF. The CDR3 nucleotides are TGTGCCAGCAGTAGGAGCACCGGGGAGCTGTTTTTT.

This chain joins TRBV6-2 or TRBV6-3 and TRBJ1-2; possible D gene TRBD1, 6 bases. Germline-derived CDR1 and CDR2 are MNHEY and SVGEGT. The germline V and J ends were trimmed by 6 bases and 4 bases, with 18 bases remaining between them. The CDR3 loop spans 15 amino acids. In nucleotides, the CDR3 is TGTGCCAGCAGCCCATCAAGGACAGATCTCTATGGCTACACCTTC. It specifies CASSPSRTDLYGYTF.

This sequence joins TRBV5-5 and TRBJ1-3; tentatively, D is TRBD1 (5 bases). The length of the CDR3 is 15 residues. V dropped 4 bases and J dropped 0 bases, with 11 bases sitting between them. The germline CDR1 and CDR2 sequences are SGHKS and YYEKEE (reference sequence). This CDR3 reads CASSPGGVSGNTIYF. DNA of the CDR3: TGTGCCAGCAGCCCCGGGGGGGTCTCTGGAAACACCATATATTTT.

This rearrangement joins TRBV19 to TRBJ1-1; D is possibly TRBD1 (5 bases). Trimming removed 0 bases at V and 5 bases at J, with 13 bases between. Germline V CDR1 and CDR2: LNHDA, SQIVND (reference sequence). The CDR3 length is 15 residues. For the CDR3, the DNA is TGTGCCAGTAGTATAGACCGACAGTTTTCTACTGAAGCTTTCTTT. It is translated as CASSIDRQFSTEAFF.

The genes are TRBV18 and TRBJ2-7, with D possibly TRBD2 on 6 matching bases. This CDR3 comprises 16 residues. Trimming stripped 2 bases from V and 4 bases from J, with 18 bases between. Germline V gene data show CDR1 as KGHSH and CDR2 as LQKENI. The CDR3 DNA reads as TGTGCCAGCTCACCAAGACCTACCAACGGGGGATACGAGCAGTACTTC. Protein sequence: CASSPRPTNGGYEQYF. Supplemented by reference TRBV18 and TRBJ2-7, the full variable domain reads NAGVMQNPRHLVRRRGQEARLRCSPMKGHSHVYWYRQLPEEGLKFMVYLQKENIIDESGMPKERFSAEFPKEGPSILRIQQVVRGDSAAYFCASSPRPTNGGYEQYFGPGTRLTVT.

This rearrangement joins TRBV29-1 to TRBJ2-5, with 9 positions matching TRBD1. Germline CDR1 and CDR2: SQVTM and ANQGSEA. J was trimmed by 0 bases and V by 7 bases; bases with no gene match: 3. The CDR3 covers 13 residues. CDR3 DNA: TGCAGCGGGGGACAGGGCCACCAAGAGACCCAGTACTTC. This translates into CSGGQGHQETQYF.